The 14 T cell receptor beta chains below all came from one sample that was sequenced in a study of blood T cells in healthy people across ages. A J-beta primer mix and a sample-barcoded 5' primer were used in a second PCR of about 7 to 12 cycles. TCRdb analysed the 5' RACE reads with MiXCR anew, one entry per CDR3 protein. The sample includes approximately 900,000 distinct CDR3 sequences, around 29% of them seen just once. These data were likewise used in another study, on T cells of mothers and their children.

Sequencing was done on a sample of blood. These receptors originate from a woman aged 35 to 49 in good health.

The sample holds many counts of this clonotype. The genes are TRBV10-3 and TRBJ2-7; D gene unclear. Trimming removed 3 bases from V and 7 bases from J, with 10 bases in between. The length of the CDR3 is 12 residues. Germline CDR1 reads ENHRY; CDR2 reads SYGVKD. This chain's CDR3 is CAISDMSWEQYF. DNA for the CDR3: TGTGCCATCAGTGATATGTCTTGGGAGCAGTACTTC.

The V call is TRBV2, the J call TRBJ1-5; D is undetermined. Trimming cost V 6 bases and J 2 bases, with 8 bases left between them. Per germline, CDR1 SNHLY and CDR2 FYNNEI. This CDR3 contains 13 residues. The CDR3 DNA follows: TGTGCCAGCAGGGACGGGCGCAATCAGCCCCAGCATTTT. It codes for CASRDGRNQPQHF. The complete variable domain, with remaining parts taken from reference TRBV2 and TRBJ1-5, reads EPEVTQTPSHQVTQMGQEVILRCVPISNHLYFYWYRQILGQKVEFLVSFYNNEISEKSEIFDDQFSVERPDGSNFTLKIRSTKLEDSAMYFCASRDGRNQPQHFGDGTRLSIL.

This clonotype was observed a few times. The rearrangement uses TRBV20-1 and TRBJ2-7, with a tentative D call TRBD2 (7 bases). Per germline, CDR1 DFQATT and CDR2 SNEGSKA (reference sequence). The CDR3 length is 14 residues. V lost 3 bases and J 6 bases, leaving 18 bases between the germline ends. The CDR3 spells CSARGGQERGEQYF. The DNA for the CDR3 is TGCAGTGCTAGGGGGGGGCAAGAACGAGGCGAGCAGTACTTC.

The chain has TRBV29-1 and TRBJ2-5, with D unclear. The germline V and J ends were trimmed by 7 bases and 5 bases, with 14 bases remaining between them. CDR1 and CDR2 (germline): SQVTM, ANQGSEA. The CDR3 runs 12 residues. The CDR3 DNA is TGCAGCGCCCGAACGCGGTTGGAGACCCAGTACTTC. Amino acid sequence: CSARTRLETQYF.

This clonotype was counted at least ten times. The chain uses TRBV7-3 and TRBJ2-3; a weak D match, TRBD2 (5 bases). The V gene lost 3 bases and the J gene lost 6 bases, with 16 bases spanning the gap. The CDR3 contains 15 residues. CDR1 is SGHTA and CDR2 is FQGTGA in the germline V gene. In DNA, the CDR3 is TGTGCCAGCAGCTTCCCTAGCCCTCCGCTGGATACGCAGTATTTT. Amino acid sequence: CASSFPSPPLDTQYF.

This clonotype was observed a handful of times. V usage is TRBV7-2 and J usage is TRBJ2-5; D is undetermined. Germline values: CDR1 SGHTA, CDR2 FQGNSA. The germline V and J ends were trimmed by 5 bases and 5 bases, with 21 bases remaining between them. The length of the CDR3 is 16 residues. The CDR3 loop reads CASSPAAPLIGETQYF. Written as DNA, the CDR3 is TGTGCCAGCAGCCCAGCAGCACCGCTAATAGGGGAGACCCAGTACTTC.

This clonotype was counted only a few times. At one of its ends the junction is not consistent with the germline gene, which may arise from a read error. The chain couples TRBV10-3 to TRBJ2-1; 7 positions match TRBD1. This CDR3 has 15 amino acids. Germline V gene sequence: CDR1 ENHRY, CDR2 SYGVKD. The CDR3 coding sequence is TGTGCCGTCAGTGACAGGGAAAGCTCCTACAATGAGCAGTTCTTC. Translated, it gives CAVSDRESSYNEQFF.

This clonotype was counted only a few times. One junction end disagrees with the germline gene, perhaps due to a read error. The CDR3 is CAGSYGQPALYGYTF. CDR3 bases: TGTGCCGGCAGTTACGGACAGCCAGCCCTCTATGGCTACACCTTC. This chain links TRBV6-6 with TRBJ1-2, with a weak D call TRBD1 (6 bases). Per germline, CDR1 MNHNY and CDR2 SVGAGI (reference sequence). This CDR3 region has 15 residues.

The chain recombines TRBV30 with TRBJ1-1; the D gene is possibly TRBD1 (5 bases). Germline V gives CDR1 GTSNPN, CDR2 SVGIG (reference sequence). V was shortened by 1 base and J by 8 bases, with 11 bases between the two germline ends. The CDR3 is 12 amino acids. The CDR3 nucleotides read TGTGCCTGGAGTGCCTCCGGGGCCGAAGCTTTCTTT. Translated: CAWSASGAEAFF.

This clonotype was seen at least ten times. This chain uses TRBV3-1 with TRBJ2-5; 8 nucleotides line up with TRBD2. CDR1 and CDR2 from the germline V gene are LGHDT and YNNKEL (reference sequence). The CDR3 loop spans 14 amino acids. V lost 5 bases to trimming and J lost 2 bases; unmatched junction nucleotides: 4. CDR3 DNA sequence: TGTGCCAGCAGCTACAGCGGGGGTCAAGAGACCCAGTACTTC. It is translated as CASSYSGGQETQYF.

This clonotype was recorded many times. The chain couples TRBV5-1 to TRBJ2-4, with 7 bases lining up with TRBD1. After removal of 0 bases from V and 0 bases from J, the junction contained 6 bases not matched to a gene. The CDR3 length is 17 residues. Germline-derived CDR1 and CDR2 are SGHRS and YFSETQ. The CDR3 protein is CASSLEGQTTAKNIQYF. The CDR3 region has the DNA TGCGCCAGCAGCTTGGAGGGACAGACAACAGCCAAAAACATTCAGTACTTC.

On this clonotype: Since a much larger clone is just one base distant, this may be a read error. The rearrangement links TRBV7-8 to TRBJ2-3; D is uncertain. Germline V gene data show CDR1 as SGHVS and CDR2 as FQNEAQ. The CDR3 contains 14 residues. CDR3 bases: TGTGCCAGCAGCCCTCGGATACTAACAGATATGCAGTATTTT. It is translated as CASSPRILTDMQYF.

At least ten counts were recorded for this clonotype. J is TRBJ2-3 and V is TRBV10-3; no reliable D call. Trimming took off 3 bases at V and 0 bases at J, with 7 bases between the two ends. CDR1 ENHRY and CDR2 SYGVKD come from the germline V gene. The CDR3 has 14 amino acids. The CDR3 sequence: CAISEQPSTDTQYF. CDR3 in DNA: TGTGCCATCAGTGAACAGCCTAGCACAGATACGCAGTATTTT.

This clonotype was seen a few times. The chain employs TRBV28 and TRBJ2-4; TRBD1 is a possible D gene (5 bases). The CDR3 is 14 amino acids. Germline-derived CDR1 and CDR2 are MDHEN and SYDVKM. V gave up 7 bases and J gave up 6 bases, with 16 bases separating them. The CDR3 coding sequence is TGTGCCAGCACCCCAGAAGGGGTGGTAAACATTCAGTACTTC. Its protein product is CASTPEGVVNIQYF. Complete variable domain (other parts from reference TRBV28 and TRBJ2-4): DVKVTQSSRYLVKRTGEKVFLECVQDMDHENMFWYRQDPGLGLRLIYFSYDVKMKEKGDIPEGYSVSREKKERFSLILESASTNQTSMYLCASTPEGVVNIQYFGAGTRLSVL.